This T cell receptor (beta chain) was obtained from a study of beta chain features in type 1 diabetes. General study findings and limits: Among all four CD4+ subsets, Type 1 diabetes patients had TCRB CDR3s that were moderately but significantly shorter. Among type 1 diabetes patients, VDJ junctions had fewer insertions and more deletions.

V trimming: 4 bases; J trimming: 2 bases; junction bases outside the gene matches: 4. CDR1 MNHEY and CDR2 SVGAGI come from the germline V gene. This CDR3 has 14 residues. Since all of the isolated RNA was reverse transcribed, expressed TCRB transcripts were what got sequenced. Profiled with immunoSEQ multiplex PCR; TCRdb holds only in-frame clones, not every one. The table records hundreds of thousands of clones, approximately 15% of them present only once. Notes on this clone: As yet, its antigen is unknown.

The source material was naive CD4+ T cells from blood. This clonotype originated in a man younger than 45 with type 1 diabetes. The rearrangement uses TRBV6-5 and TRBJ2-7; TRBD1 aligns across 8 bases. CDR3: CASSWRTGPYEQYF. The CDR3, as DNA: TGTGCCAGCAGTTGGCGGACAGGGCCCTACGAGCAGTACTTC.